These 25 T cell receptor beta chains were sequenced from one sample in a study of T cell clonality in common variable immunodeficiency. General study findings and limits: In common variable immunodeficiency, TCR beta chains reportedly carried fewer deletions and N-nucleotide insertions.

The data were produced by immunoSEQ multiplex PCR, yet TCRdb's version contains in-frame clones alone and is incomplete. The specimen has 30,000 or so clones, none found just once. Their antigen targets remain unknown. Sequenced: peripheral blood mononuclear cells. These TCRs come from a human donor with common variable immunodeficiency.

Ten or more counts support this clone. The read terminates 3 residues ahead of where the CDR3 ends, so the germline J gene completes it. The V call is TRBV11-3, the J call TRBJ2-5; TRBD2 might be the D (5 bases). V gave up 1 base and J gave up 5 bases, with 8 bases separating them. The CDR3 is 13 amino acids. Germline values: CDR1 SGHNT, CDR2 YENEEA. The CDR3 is CASSLGAVETQYF. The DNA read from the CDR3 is TGTGCCAGCAGCTTAGGAGCGGTGGAGACC.

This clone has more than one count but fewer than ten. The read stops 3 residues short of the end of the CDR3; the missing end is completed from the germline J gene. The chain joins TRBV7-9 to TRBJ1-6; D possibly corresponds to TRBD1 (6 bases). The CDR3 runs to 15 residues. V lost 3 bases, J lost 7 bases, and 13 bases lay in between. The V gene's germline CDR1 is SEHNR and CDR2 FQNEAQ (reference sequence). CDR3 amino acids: CASSFQTGQNSPLHF. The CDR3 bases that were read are TGTGCCAGCAGCTTCCAGACAGGCCAGAATTCACCC.

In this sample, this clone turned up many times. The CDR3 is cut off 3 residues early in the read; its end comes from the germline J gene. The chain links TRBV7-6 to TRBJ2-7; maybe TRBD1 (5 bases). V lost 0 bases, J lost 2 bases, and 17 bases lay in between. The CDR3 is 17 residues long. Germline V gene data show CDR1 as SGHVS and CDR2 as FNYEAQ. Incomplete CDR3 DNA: TGTGCCAGCAGCTTAGCCGCGGAACAGGTAGTCCCCTACGAG. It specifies CASSLAAEQVVPYE. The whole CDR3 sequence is CASSLAAEQVVPYEQYF.

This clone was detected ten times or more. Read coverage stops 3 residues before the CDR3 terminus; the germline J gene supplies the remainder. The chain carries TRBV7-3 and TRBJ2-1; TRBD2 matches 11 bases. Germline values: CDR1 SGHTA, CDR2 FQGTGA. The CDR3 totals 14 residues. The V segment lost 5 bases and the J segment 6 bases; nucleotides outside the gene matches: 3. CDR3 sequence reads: CASSPGLAANEQFF. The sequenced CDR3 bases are TGTGCCAGCAGCCCGGGACTAGCGGCCAATGAG.

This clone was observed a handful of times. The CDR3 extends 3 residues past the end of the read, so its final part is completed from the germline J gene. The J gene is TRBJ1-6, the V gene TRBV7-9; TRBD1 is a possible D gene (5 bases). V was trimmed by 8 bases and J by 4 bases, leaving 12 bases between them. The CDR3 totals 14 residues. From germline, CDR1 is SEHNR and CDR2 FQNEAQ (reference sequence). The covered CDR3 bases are TGTGCCAGCCAGTCACAGGTTTATAATTCACCC. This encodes CASQSQVYNSP. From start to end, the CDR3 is CASQSQVYNSPLHF.

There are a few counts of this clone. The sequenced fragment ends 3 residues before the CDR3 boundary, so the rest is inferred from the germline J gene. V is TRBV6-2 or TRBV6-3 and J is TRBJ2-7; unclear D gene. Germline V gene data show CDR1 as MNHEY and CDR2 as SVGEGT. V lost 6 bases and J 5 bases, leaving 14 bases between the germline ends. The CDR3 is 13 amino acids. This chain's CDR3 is CASRGPATHEQYF. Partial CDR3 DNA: TGTGCCAGCAGGGGCCCCGCGACCCACGAG.

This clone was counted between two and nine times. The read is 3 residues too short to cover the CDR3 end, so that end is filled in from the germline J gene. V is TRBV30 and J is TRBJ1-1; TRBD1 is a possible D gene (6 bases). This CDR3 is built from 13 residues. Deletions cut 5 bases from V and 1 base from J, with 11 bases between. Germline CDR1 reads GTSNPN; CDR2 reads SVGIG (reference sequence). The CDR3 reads CAWHRVRNTEAFF. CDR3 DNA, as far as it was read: TGTGCCTGGCACAGGGTTAGGAACACTGAA.

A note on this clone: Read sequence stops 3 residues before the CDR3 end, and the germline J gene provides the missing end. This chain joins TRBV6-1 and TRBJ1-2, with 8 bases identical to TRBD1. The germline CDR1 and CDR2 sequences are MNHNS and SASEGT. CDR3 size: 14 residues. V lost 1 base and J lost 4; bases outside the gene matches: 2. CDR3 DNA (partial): TGTGCCAGCAGTGAAGATGACAGGGGCTATGGC. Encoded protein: CASSEDDRGYG. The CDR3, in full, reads CASSEDDRGYGYTF.

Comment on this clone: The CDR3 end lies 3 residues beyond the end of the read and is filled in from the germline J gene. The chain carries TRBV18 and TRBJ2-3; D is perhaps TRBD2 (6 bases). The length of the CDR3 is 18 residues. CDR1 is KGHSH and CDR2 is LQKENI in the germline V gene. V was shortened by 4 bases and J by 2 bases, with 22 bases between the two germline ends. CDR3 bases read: TGTGCCAGCTCACGATGGAGCGGGCTCGGTACTAACACAGATACG. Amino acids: CASSRWSGLGTNTDT. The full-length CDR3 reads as CASSRWSGLGTNTDTQYF.

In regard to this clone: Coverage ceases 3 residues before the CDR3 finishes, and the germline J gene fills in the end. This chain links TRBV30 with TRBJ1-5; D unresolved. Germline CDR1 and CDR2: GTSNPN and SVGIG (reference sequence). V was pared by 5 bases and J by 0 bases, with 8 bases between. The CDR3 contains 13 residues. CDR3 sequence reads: CAWGTASNQPQHF. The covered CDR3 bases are TGTGCCTGGGGCACAGCTAGCAATCAGCCC. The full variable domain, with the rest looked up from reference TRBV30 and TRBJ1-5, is SQTIHQWPATLVQPVGSPLSLECTVEGTSNPNLYWYRQAAGRGLQLLFYSVGIGQISSEVPQNLSASRPQDRQFILSSKKLLLSDSGFYLCAWGTASNQPQHFGDGTRLSIL.

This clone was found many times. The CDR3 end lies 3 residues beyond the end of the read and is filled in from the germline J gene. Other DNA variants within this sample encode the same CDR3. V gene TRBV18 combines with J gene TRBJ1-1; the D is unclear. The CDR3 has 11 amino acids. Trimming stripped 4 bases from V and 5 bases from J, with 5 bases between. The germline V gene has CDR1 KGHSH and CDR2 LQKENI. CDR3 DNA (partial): TGTGCCAGCTCACGCCAGACTGAA. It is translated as CASSRQTE. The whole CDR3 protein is CASSRQTEAFF.

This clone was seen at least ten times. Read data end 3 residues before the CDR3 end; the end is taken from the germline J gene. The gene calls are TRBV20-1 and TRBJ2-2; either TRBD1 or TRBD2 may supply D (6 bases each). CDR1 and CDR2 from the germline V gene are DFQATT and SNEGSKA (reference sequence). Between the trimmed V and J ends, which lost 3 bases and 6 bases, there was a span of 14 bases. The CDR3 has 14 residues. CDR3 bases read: TGCAGTGCTAGCACCGACAGGAGGGCCGGGGAG. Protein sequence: CSASTDRRAGE. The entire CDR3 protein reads CSASTDRRAGELFF.

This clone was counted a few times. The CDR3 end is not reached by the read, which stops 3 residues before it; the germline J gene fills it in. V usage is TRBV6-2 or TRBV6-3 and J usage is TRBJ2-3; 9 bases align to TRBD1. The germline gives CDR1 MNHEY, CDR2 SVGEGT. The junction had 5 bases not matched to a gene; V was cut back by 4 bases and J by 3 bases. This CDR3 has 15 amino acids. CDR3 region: CASSSFGTGTDTQYF. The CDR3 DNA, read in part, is TGTGCCAGCAGTTCTTTCGGGACAGGGACAGATACG.

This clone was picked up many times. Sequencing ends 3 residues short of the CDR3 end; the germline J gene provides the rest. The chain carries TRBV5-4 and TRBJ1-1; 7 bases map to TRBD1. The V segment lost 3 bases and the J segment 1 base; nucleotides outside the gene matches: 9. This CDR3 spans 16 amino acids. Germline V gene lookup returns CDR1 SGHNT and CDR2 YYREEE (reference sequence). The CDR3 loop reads CASSSRARQGNTEAFF. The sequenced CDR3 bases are TGTGCCAGCAGCTCACGCGCTCGACAGGGGAACACTGAA.

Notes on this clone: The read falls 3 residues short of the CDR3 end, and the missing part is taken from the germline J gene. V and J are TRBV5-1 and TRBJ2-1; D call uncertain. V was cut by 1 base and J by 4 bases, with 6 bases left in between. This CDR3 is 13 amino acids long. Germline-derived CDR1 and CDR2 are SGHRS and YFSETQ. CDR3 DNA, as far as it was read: TGCGCCAGCAGCTTGTACAGTTACAATGAG. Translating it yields CASSLYSYNE. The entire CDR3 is CASSLYSYNEQFF.

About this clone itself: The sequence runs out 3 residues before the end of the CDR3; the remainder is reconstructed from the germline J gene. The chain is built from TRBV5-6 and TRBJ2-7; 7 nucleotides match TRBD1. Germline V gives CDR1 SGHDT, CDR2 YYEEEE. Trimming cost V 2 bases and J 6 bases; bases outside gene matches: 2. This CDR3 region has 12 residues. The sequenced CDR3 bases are TGTGCCAGCAGCTTCCGACAGGGCGAG. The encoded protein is CASSFRQGE. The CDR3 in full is CASSFRQGEQYF.

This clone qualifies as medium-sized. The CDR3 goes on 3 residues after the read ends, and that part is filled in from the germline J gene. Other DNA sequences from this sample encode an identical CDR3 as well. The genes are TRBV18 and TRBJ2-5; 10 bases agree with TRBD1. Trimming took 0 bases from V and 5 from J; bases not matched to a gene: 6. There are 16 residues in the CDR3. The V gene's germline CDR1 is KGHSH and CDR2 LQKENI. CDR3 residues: CASSPPGQGTAETQYF. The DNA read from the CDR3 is TGTGCCAGCTCACCACCGGGACAGGGGACGGCGGAGACC.

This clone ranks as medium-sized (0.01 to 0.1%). The DNA read from the CDR3 is TGTGCCAGCAGCTTAGAGACACAGAGCTCTGGGGCCAACGTC. Residues: CASSLETQSSGANV. The CDR3 as a whole reads CASSLETQSSGANVLTF. The chain has TRBV7-6 and TRBJ2-6, with D unclear. With the read ending 3 residues before the CDR3 end, the germline J gene is used to fill in that end. This CDR3 comprises 17 residues. Germline values: CDR1 SGHVS, CDR2 FNYEAQ. Trimming took 1 base from V and 0 from J, leaving 10 bases between them.

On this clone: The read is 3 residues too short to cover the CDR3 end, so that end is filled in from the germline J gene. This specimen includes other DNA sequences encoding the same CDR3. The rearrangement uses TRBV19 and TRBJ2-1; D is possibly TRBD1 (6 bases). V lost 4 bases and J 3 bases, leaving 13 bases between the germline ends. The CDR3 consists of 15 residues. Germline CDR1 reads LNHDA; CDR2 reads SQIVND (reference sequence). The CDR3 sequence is CASSTSGQGYNEQFF. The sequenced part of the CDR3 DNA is TGTGCCAGTAGTACCTCGGGACAAGGCTACAATGAG.

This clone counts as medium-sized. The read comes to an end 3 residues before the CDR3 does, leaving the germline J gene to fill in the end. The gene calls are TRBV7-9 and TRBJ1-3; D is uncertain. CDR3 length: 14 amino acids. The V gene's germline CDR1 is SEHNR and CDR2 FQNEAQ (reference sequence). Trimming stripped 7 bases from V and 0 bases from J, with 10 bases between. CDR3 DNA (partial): TGTGCCAGCACCCGCGGGAACTCTGGAAACACC. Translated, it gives CASTRGNSGNT. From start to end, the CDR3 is CASTRGNSGNTIYF.

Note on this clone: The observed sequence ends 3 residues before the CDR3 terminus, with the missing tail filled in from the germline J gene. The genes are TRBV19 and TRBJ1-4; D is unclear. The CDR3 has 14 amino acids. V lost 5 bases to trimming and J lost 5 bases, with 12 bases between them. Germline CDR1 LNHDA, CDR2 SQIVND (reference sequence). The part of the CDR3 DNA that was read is TGTGCCAGTAGTTTTACCGTACTGAATGAAAAA. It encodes CASSFTVLNEK. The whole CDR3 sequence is CASSFTVLNEKLFF. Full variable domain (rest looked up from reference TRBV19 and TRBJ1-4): DGGITQSPKYLFRKEGQNVTLSCEQNLNHDAMYWYRQDPGQGLRLIYYSQIVNDFQKGDIAEGYSVSREKKESFPLTVTSAQKNPTAFYLCASSFTVLNEKLFFGSGTQLSVL.

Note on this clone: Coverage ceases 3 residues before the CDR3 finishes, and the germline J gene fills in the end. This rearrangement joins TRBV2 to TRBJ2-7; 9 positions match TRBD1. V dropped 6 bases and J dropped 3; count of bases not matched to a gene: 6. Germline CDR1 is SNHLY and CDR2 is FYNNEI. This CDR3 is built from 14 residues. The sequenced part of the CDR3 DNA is TGTGCCAGCAGGTTGGACAGGGGACACTACGAG. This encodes CASRLDRGHYE. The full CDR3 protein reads CASRLDRGHYEQYF.

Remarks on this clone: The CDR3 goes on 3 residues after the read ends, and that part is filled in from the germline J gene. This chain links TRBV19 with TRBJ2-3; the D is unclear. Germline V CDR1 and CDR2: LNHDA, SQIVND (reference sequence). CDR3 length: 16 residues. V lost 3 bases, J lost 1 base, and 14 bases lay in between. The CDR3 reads CASSMERGAGTDTQYF. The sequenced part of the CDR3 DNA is TGTGCCAGTAGTATGGAGCGAGGCGCCGGCACAGATACG.

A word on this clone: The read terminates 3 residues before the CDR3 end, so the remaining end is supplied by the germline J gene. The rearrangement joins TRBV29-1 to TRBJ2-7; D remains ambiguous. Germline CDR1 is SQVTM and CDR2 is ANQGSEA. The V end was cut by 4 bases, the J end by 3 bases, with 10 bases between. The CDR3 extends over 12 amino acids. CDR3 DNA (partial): TGCAGCGTTGTAGGCCAGGTCTACGAG. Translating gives CSVVGQVYE. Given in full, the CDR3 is CSVVGQVYEQYF.

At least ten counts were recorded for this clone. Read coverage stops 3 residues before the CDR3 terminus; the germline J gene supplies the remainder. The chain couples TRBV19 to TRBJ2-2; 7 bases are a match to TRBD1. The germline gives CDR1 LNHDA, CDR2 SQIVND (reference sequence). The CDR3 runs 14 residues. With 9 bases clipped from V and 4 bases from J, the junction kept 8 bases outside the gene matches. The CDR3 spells CASKGDRSTGELFF. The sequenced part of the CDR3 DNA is TGTGCCAGCAAAGGGGACAGAAGCACCGGGGAG.